Each of the 18 T cell receptor beta chains below was sequenced from the same sample in a study of cytomegalovirus exposure and HLA in healthy donors. The PCR made use of 60 Vbeta and 13 Jbeta primers. Data came from immunoSEQ multiplex PCR; TCRdb stores just in-frame clones and leaves some out. Of nearly 110,000 clones listed, roughly 73% are singletons. Material: PBMCs. These TCRs come from a man aged 35-49 years in good health and CMV-seronegative.

J is TRBJ1-1 and V is TRBV19; D might be TRBD1 (5 bases). The CDR3 spans 14 residues. V was trimmed by 3 bases and J by 6 bases, leaving 14 bases between them. Per germline, CDR1 LNHDA and CDR2 SQIVND (reference sequence). CDR3 residues: CASSMDTIVAEAFF. DNA for the CDR3: TGTGCCAGTAGTATGGACACTATCGTCGCTGAAGCTTTCTTT.

The CDR3 bases are TGTGCCACCAGCAGCCGGGACAGCTTATTCCAAGAGACCCAGTACTTC. Translation: CATSSRDSLFQETQYF. V usage is TRBV15 and J usage is TRBJ2-5, with TRBD1 matching over 7 bases. The germline CDR1 and CDR2 sequences are LNHNV and YYDKDF (reference sequence). The CDR3 contains 16 residues. Trimming cost V 3 bases and J 1 base; bases outside gene matches: 8.

The rearrangement joins TRBV9 to TRBJ2-7; 11 bases agree with TRBD2. Germline CDR1 reads SGDLS; CDR2 reads YYNGEE. The CDR3 covers 14 residues. Losses at the gene ends were 2 bases for V and 7 bases for J; bases not matched to a gene: 5. CDR3 DNA sequence: TGTGCCAGCAGCGTTCTAGCGGGGGGTTGGGAGCAGTACTTC. Its protein product is CASSVLAGGWEQYF.

The CDR3 here is CASRPGVGELFF. The CDR3 DNA is TGCGCCAGCAGGCCAGGGGTAGGGGAGCTGTTTTTT. The chain has TRBV5-1 and TRBJ2-2, with a possible D match to TRBD1 (6 bases). Germline V CDR1 and CDR2: SGHRS, YFSETQ. The ends were cut back, 5 bases at V and 8 bases at J, with 10 bases in the middle. The CDR3 consists of 12 residues.

The V and J genes are TRBV19 and TRBJ2-7; D is unclear. CDR3 length: 15 residues. Germline V gene sequence: CDR1 LNHDA, CDR2 SQIVND (reference sequence). Trimming pared 4 bases from V and 1 base from J, leaving 14 bases between. DNA of the CDR3: TGTGCCAGTAGTACCGCCGGCAGCGATTCCTACGAGCAGTACTTC. It translates to CASSTAGSDSYEQYF.

This chain connects TRBV4-2 to TRBJ2-1; 8 bases line up with TRBD2. CDR3 size: 16 residues. V was clipped by 4 bases and J by 6 bases; unmatched bases: 11. Germline CDR1 is LGHNA and CDR2 is YNFKEQ. In DNA form, the CDR3 reads TGTGCCAGCAGCCGCCGAAGTGGGGCGGGGGGCAATGAGCAGTTCTTC. It translates to CASSRRSGAGGNEQFF.

The genes are TRBV7-2 and TRBJ1-5; no definite D call. This CDR3 contains 15 residues. CDR1 SGHTA and CDR2 FQGNSA come from the germline V gene. V was pared by 4 bases and J by 7 bases, with 17 bases between. The CDR3 DNA is TGTGCCAGCAGCTCCGAGGTCGGGATCAGACAGCCCCAGCATTTT. Translated: CASSSEVGIRQPQHF.

The CDR3 bases are TGTGCCAGCAGTGACCATGGACAGGGCGCAACTAATGAAAAACTGTTTTTT. Translating gives CASSDHGQGATNEKLFF. The rearrangement uses TRBV25-1 and TRBJ1-4, with 8 bases that match TRBD1. The J segment lost 0 bases and the V segment lost 3 bases, leaving 6 bases of the junction unmatched. The V gene's germline CDR1 is MGHDK and CDR2 SYGVNS. This CDR3 is 17 amino acids long. Together with reference TRBV25-1 and TRBJ1-4, the CDR3 gives the full variable domain: EADIYQTPRYLVIGTGKKITLECSQTMGHDKMYWYQQDPGMELHLIHYSYGVNSTEKGDLSSESTVSRIRTEHFPLTLESARPSHTSQYLCASSDHGQGATNEKLFFGSGTQLSVL.

The chain links TRBV28 to TRBJ2-5; 8 nucleotides match TRBD2. CDR1 and CDR2 from the germline V gene are MDHEN and SYDVKM. The CDR3 is 16 residues long. The J segment lost 1 base and the V segment lost 3 bases, leaving 7 bases of the junction unmatched. The CDR3 region has the DNA TGTGCCAGCAGTTTCTACGGTAGCGGGGCCCAAGAGACCCAGTACTTC. Its translation: CASSFYGSGAQETQYF.

The chain has TRBV19 and TRBJ1-2; TRBD1 aligns across 8 bases. Germline V gives CDR1 LNHDA, CDR2 SQIVND (reference sequence). Trimming took 4 bases from V and 0 from J; bases not matched to a gene: 10. The CDR3 covers 17 residues. The DNA of the CDR3 is TGTGCCAGTAGTACCTCATCTCAGGGGGCGGCTAACTATGGCTACACCTTC. Protein product: CASSTSSQGAANYGYTF.

The chain links TRBV4-1 to TRBJ2-3, with 7 bases aligning to TRBD2. Germline V gene lookup returns CDR1 MGHRA and CDR2 YSYEKL. This CDR3 has 16 amino acids. V lost 3 bases, J lost 6 bases, and 12 bases stayed unmatched. The CDR3 DNA reads TGCGCCAGCAGCCAGGAGACTAGCTTCCTTTTGGATACGCAGTATTTT. It yields the protein CASSQETSFLLDTQYF.

By proportion, this clone is medium-sized. The rearrangement joins TRBV14 to TRBJ2-7; 11 nucleotides align to TRBD1. CDR3 length equals 15 residues. V dropped 3 bases and J dropped 3; count of bases not matched to a gene: 4. In germline, CDR1 is SGHDN, CDR2 FVKESK. This CDR3 is CASSHRTGGVYEQYF. Here the CDR3 DNA reads TGTGCCAGCAGCCACCGGACAGGGGGCGTCTACGAGCAGTACTTC.

This clone is a singleton in its sample. The chain is built from TRBV5-1 and TRBJ2-2; 7 bases align to TRBD2. J lost 1 base, V lost 4 bases, and 4 bases had no gene match. The V gene's germline CDR1 is SGHRS and CDR2 YFSETQ. CDR3 length: 15 residues. CDR3 protein: CASSPSGENTGELFF. The CDR3 DNA sequence: TGCGCCAGCAGCCCAAGCGGGGAGAACACCGGGGAGCTGTTTTTT.

The chain joins TRBV11-2 to TRBJ2-2; the match to TRBD2 covers 12 bases. This CDR3 contains 17 residues. Germline V gives CDR1 SGHAT, CDR2 FQNNGV. V shed 0 bases, J shed 5 bases, and the junction held 4 bases outside the gene matches. For the CDR3, the DNA is TGTGCCAGCAGCTTAGATATCCTAGCGGGGGGGACCGGGGAGCTGTTTTTT. Translation gives CASSLDILAGGTGELFF.

This chain joins TRBV29-1 and TRBJ1-3; 9 bases line up with TRBD1. There are 14 residues in the CDR3. The V gene end was trimmed by 5 bases and the J gene end by 7 bases; junction bases not matched to a gene: 9. Germline V gene data show CDR1 as SQVTM and CDR2 as ANQGSEA. The CDR3 region is CSVSTGGEVNTIYF. The CDR3 coding sequence is TGCAGCGTTTCTACAGGGGGCGAGGTCAACACCATATATTTT.

This rearrangement joins TRBV5-1 to TRBJ2-3, with D uncertain. V was cut by 6 bases and J by 0 bases, with 8 bases left in between. The CDR3 is made up of 13 amino acids. Germline CDR1 is SGHRS and CDR2 is YFSETQ. CDR3 region: CASTNPSTDTQYF. The DNA of the CDR3 is TGCGCCAGCACCAATCCCAGCACAGATACGCAGTATTTT.

The chain has TRBV5-4 and TRBJ2-5, with 7 bases lining up with TRBD2. The germline V gene encodes CDR1 SGHNT and CDR2 YYREEE (reference sequence). The junction had 8 bases not matched to a gene; V was cut back by 4 bases and J by 5 bases. This CDR3 contains 14 residues. For the CDR3, the DNA is TGTGCCAGCAGCCCGACGACTAGCTGGGAGACCCAGTACTTC. Translated: CASSPTTSWETQYF.

The V and J genes are TRBV5-1 and TRBJ1-4; 9 nucleotides match TRBD1. The V and J ends lost 2 bases and 6 bases, in that order; junction bases with no gene match: 5. From germline, CDR1 is SGHRS and CDR2 YFSETQ. CDR3 length: 15 amino acids. The CDR3 region has the DNA TGCGCCAGCAGCTTACAGGGGGCTAAGGATGAAAAACTGTTTTTT. Its translation is CASSLQGAKDEKLFF.